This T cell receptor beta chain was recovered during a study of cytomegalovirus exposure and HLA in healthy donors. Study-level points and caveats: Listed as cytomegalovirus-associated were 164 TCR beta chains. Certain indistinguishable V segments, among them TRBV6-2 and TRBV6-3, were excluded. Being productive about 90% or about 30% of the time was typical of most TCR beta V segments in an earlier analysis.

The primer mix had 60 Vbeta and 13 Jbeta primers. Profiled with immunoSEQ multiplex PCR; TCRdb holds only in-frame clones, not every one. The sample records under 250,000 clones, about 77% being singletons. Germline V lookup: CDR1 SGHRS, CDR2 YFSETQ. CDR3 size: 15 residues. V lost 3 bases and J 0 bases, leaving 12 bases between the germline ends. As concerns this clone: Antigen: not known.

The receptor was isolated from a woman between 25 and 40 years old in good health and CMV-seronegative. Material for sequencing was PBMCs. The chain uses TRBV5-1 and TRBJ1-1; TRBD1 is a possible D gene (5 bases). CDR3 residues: CASSSLTDMNTEAFF. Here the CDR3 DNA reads TGCGCCAGCAGCTCGTTGACAGATATGAACACTGAAGCTTTCTTT.